The 23 T cell receptor beta chains reported below all come from one sample, sequenced in a study of T cells expressing NK-cell markers. TCRdb reprocessed the 5' RACE reads and reports one entry per CDR3 protein, with no DNA. This table lists hundreds of thousands of distinct CDR3 sequences. Material for sequencing was blood T cells: a sorted CD56 or NKG2C T cell subset, CD4+ or CD8+ T cells, or bulk PBMC T cells (not recorded which). These receptors were collected from a woman between 18 and 70 years old in good health.

The rearrangement uses TRBV6-5 and TRBJ1-5. The germline CDR1 and CDR2 sequences are MNHEY and SVGAGI. The CDR3 covers 16 residues. CDR3 protein: CASSYSLATGNQPQHF.

The V call is TRBV9, the J call TRBJ2-3; without DNA, the TCRdb call of TRBD2 cannot be checked. The V gene's germline CDR1 is SGDLS and CDR2 YYNGEE. The CDR3 length is 16 residues. This CDR3 is CASSVEGASRTDTQYF.

The CDR3 is CASSPPFWETQYF. The chain joins TRBV18 to TRBJ2-5. Germline CDR1 KGHSH, CDR2 LQKENI. The CDR3 extends over 13 amino acids.

This chain joins TRBV6-2 or TRBV6-3 and TRBJ2-3; TCRdb picks TRBD1, but there is no DNA to check that call. The CDR3 is 15 residues long. Germline V CDR1 and CDR2: MNHEY, SVGEGT. CDR3: CASSYMSPSTDTQYF.

The chain joins TRBV7-2 to TRBJ2-5; TCRdb picks TRBD1, but there is no DNA to check that call. Germline CDR1 is SGHTA and CDR2 is FQGNSA. The CDR3 is 15 amino acids. CDR3 residues: CASSLGGVIQETQYF.

This chain joins TRBV6-1 and TRBJ1-5. The CDR3 has 13 residues. Germline lookup yields CDR1 MNHNS and CDR2 SASEGT. CDR3 residues: CASSSGGRGLQHF.

The rearrangement uses TRBV20-1 and TRBJ2-3; the D call of TRBD2 rests on TCRdb alone, since no DNA is present to check it. The germline V gene has CDR1 DFQATT and CDR2 SNEGSKA (reference sequence). This CDR3 has 17 amino acids. CDR3 region: CSAETSGLAGSTDTQYF.

The genes are TRBV27 and TRBJ2-5; TCRdb outputs TRBD1, but without DNA this stays unchecked. Germline CDR1 is MNHEY and CDR2 is SMNVEV (reference sequence). The CDR3 totals 16 residues. The CDR3: CASSWTGGTIGETQYF.

This chain connects TRBV12-3 or TRBV12-4 to TRBJ2-1; the TCRdb call, TRBD1, lacks DNA for checking. This CDR3 comprises 11 residues. CDR3 region: CASRQDAGQFF.

The chain uses TRBV6-5 and TRBJ1-2. CDR1 and CDR2 (germline): MNHEY, SVGAGI. CDR3 length: 15 residues. This CDR3 reads CASSYSPKGPYGYTF.

The chain uses TRBV19 and TRBJ2-7; TCRdb gives TRBD2 as the D gene, but with no DNA this cannot be confirmed. Per the germline V gene, CDR1 is LNHDA and CDR2 is SQIVND (reference sequence). This CDR3 comprises 13 residues. CDR3 protein: CATRDSYFYEQYF. Full variable domain (missing parts from reference TRBV19 and TRBJ2-7): DGGITQSPKYLFRKEGQNVTLSCEQNLNHDAMYWYRQDPGQGLRLIYYSQIVNDFQKGDIAEGYSVSREKKESFPLTVTSAQKNPTAFYLCATRDSYFYEQYFGPGTRLTVT.

The chain combines TRBV6-1 with TRBJ1-6; TCRdb indicates TRBD1, and absent DNA this call remains unverified. Germline V gene lookup returns CDR1 MNHNS and CDR2 SASEGT. This CDR3 contains 14 residues. The CDR3 loop reads CASRPTGDNSPLHF.

This sequence joins TRBV30 and TRBJ2-2; TCRdb's D gene call, TRBD1, goes unchecked for lack of DNA. This CDR3 has 17 residues. The V gene's germline CDR1 is GTSNPN and CDR2 SVGIG (reference sequence). CDR3 residues: CAWRGLGHNLNTGELFF. Combining the CDR3 with reference TRBV30 and TRBJ2-2 gives the whole variable domain SQTIHQWPATLVQPVGSPLSLECTVEGTSNPNLYWYRQAAGRGLQLLFYSVGIGQISSEVPQNLSASRPQDRQFILSSKKLLLSDSGFYLCAWRGLGHNLNTGELFFGEGSRLTVL.

CDR3 region: CASSPIAYGTDTQYF. The chain uses TRBV7-6 and TRBJ2-3. This CDR3 region has 15 residues. Germline V gene lookup returns CDR1 SGHVS and CDR2 FNYEAQ.

V usage is TRBV18 and J usage is TRBJ2-3; TCRdb selects TRBD2, and the lack of DNA leaves this call unchecked. CDR1 is KGHSH and CDR2 is LQKENI in the germline V gene. The CDR3 has 16 amino acids. CDR3 region: CASSPPGLAGVDTQYF.

This rearrangement joins TRBV20-1 to TRBJ2-5; the TRBD2 assignment by TCRdb is unverifiable without DNA. CDR1 and CDR2 from the germline V gene are DFQATT and SNEGSKA (reference sequence). CDR3 length: 17 amino acids. This chain's CDR3 is CSARDLGLAGVQETQYF.

V is TRBV20-1 and J is TRBJ2-2. The CDR3 is made up of 15 amino acids. The germline V gene has CDR1 DFQATT and CDR2 SNEGSKA (reference sequence). The CDR3: CSARDILGGTGELFF.

This sequence joins TRBV18 and TRBJ2-7. Germline-derived CDR1 and CDR2 are KGHSH and LQKENI. CDR3 length: 15 amino acids. The CDR3 protein is CASSPSTGSWDEQYF.

V is TRBV19 and J is TRBJ2-2. The CDR3 sequence is 13 residues long. CDR1 LNHDA and CDR2 SQIVND come from the germline V gene (reference sequence). The CDR3 is CASSIIEDGELFF.

CDR3 in amino acids: CASSYETGLSQETQYF. The rearrangement joins TRBV6-5 to TRBJ2-5; without DNA, the TCRdb call of TRBD1 cannot be checked. CDR1 and CDR2 (germline): MNHEY, SVGAGI. The CDR3 is 16 residues long.

This rearrangement joins TRBV9 to TRBJ1-2; the D call from TCRdb, TRBD1, cannot be confirmed without DNA. CDR3 size: 16 residues. The germline gives CDR1 SGDLS, CDR2 YYNGEE. CDR3 residues: CASSVGPGRENYGYTF.

This sequence joins TRBV20-1 and TRBJ1-5; TCRdb names TRBD1, which stays unverified in the absence of DNA. The CDR3 is made up of 15 amino acids. Germline CDR1 reads DFQATT; CDR2 reads SNEGSKA (reference sequence). CDR3: CSARGRGRFDQPQHF.

This chain uses TRBV20-1 with TRBJ1-1; TCRdb outputs TRBD1, but without DNA this stays unchecked. This CDR3 has 16 amino acids. Germline V lookup: CDR1 DFQATT, CDR2 SNEGSKA (reference sequence). The CDR3: CSARDRGATMNTEAFF.